This TCR beta chain was sequenced during a study of cytomegalovirus exposure and HLA in healthy donors. Overall study findings and caveats: The finding came from a later analysis; first-cohort TCR clusters tended to co-occur in the roughly 120 validation repertoires. Some TCR beta chains (roughly 160 of them) were listed as cytomegalovirus-associated.

About this clone itself: Its antigen is currently unknown.

Germline lookup yields CDR1 GTSNPN and CDR2 SVGIG (reference sequence). Trimming removed 3 bases from V and 10 bases from J; junction bases left unmatched: 8. This CDR3 is 14 amino acids long. The donors were part of the approximately 120-subject validation cohort, which stood apart from the roughly 670-subject first cohort. Assay: immunoSEQ multiplex PCR; the TCRdb copy retains only in-frame clones and omits some. The sample carries about 360,000 clones, about nine tenths recorded once. Material: PBMCs. The receptor's source is a woman aged 18-29 years in good health and CMV-seronegative. The V gene is TRBV30, the J gene TRBJ2-1, with TRBD2 matching 11 bases. CDR3 in amino acids: CAWRRLAGHGEQFF. For the CDR3, the DNA is TGTGCCTGGAGAAGACTAGCGGGGCACGGCGAGCAGTTCTTC. The entire variable domain, with the rest obtained from reference TRBV30 and TRBJ2-1, is as follows: SQTIHQWPATLVQPVGSPLSLECTVEGTSNPNLYWYRQAAGRGLQLLFYSVGIGQISSEVPQNLSASRPQDRQFILSSKKLLLSDSGFYLCAWRRLAGHGEQFFGPGTRLTVL.